This T cell receptor beta chain was observed in a study of shared clonotypes between healthy human individuals (TCRdb year 2020). As for the study more broadly: The cohort included a few men and a couple of women between 18 and 49 years of age. Per donor, three plates each were used for CD4 naive and CD4 memory, two for CD8 naive, and one for CD8 memory. Blood TCR repertoires of about 5 healthy adults were deeply sequenced to estimate repertoire size and the extent of clonotype sharing between individuals. Libraries were prepared and TCR repertoires were sequenced by different laboratories using diverse techniques, in order to increase sequencing depth and limit assay-specific biases. Per donor, leukapheresis produced somewhere between about 0.85 and 9.5 billion PBMCs. Summary of the overall study and its limitations: Rarefaction of sorted-subset datasets indicated incomplete sequencing despite the large sequencing depth. Compared with non-shared clonotypes, clonotypes shared by all four sorted-subset donors had higher generation probabilities. The genetic and exposure-history diversity represented was limited by the small number of donors. Across a handful of donors, 4.5% to 6.5% of naive CD4, over 3% of naive CD8, about 2.3% of memory CD4, and roughly 0.4% of memory CD8 clonotypes were shared. Sampling was limited to blood, and TCR repertoires in tissue likely differ from TCR repertoires in blood. Based on pairwise subsampling, the degree of clonotype sharing among donors was expected to be affected by sequencing depth. Naive subsets generally had larger estimated clonotype richness than memory subsets.

From a lookup of the germline V gene, CDR1 and CDR2 are ENHRY and SYGVKD. The CDR3 measures 13 amino acids from cysteine to phenylalanine. Kept here is only the CDR3 DNA, which spans 39 bases and is read in frame from base 1. V drops 7 bases and J drops 5 bases, leaving 14 bases in between. Using the deep immunoSEQ assay, TCR CDR3 regions were amplified from genomic DNA by multiplex PCR. For each cell subset, the extracted genomic DNA was distributed evenly across all wells of several immunoSEQ 96-well plates, and each plate served as one replicate. For sorted subsets, each replicate PCR was loaded with 200 to 250 ng genomic DNA, equivalent to some 27,000 T cell genomes. Purified libraries were quantified with a Qubit 3.0 fluorometer, sized on a Bioanalyzer 2100, and re-quantified with the KAPA Library Quantification kit. Every immunoSEQ 96-well plate was sequenced on a dedicated single-read 150-cycle Illumina NextSeq 550 flow cell. The study's processing was this. The immunoSEQ output contained only junctional sequences without quality scores, so filtering could not match that applied to full-length reads. Sequences were annotated with PyIR, a Python wrapper for IgBLAST v1.9, using IMGT germline references to assign V/J genes and CDR3. Reads with weak V/J assignments (E-value above 1e-6), missing CDR3, stop codons, out-of-frame junctions, or ambiguous translated residues were removed. V3J clonotypes were defined as sequences sharing an identical inferred V gene, J gene, and CDR3 amino acid sequence. To compute the percentage overlap between repertoires, the number of shared unique clonotypes was divided by the size of the smaller repertoire. Richness of each repertoire was evaluated using RTK rarefaction, the Chao1 estimator, and Recon v2.1 estimates of unobserved clonotypes. Generation probabilities were computed with OLGA for all TCRbeta clonotypes obtained by the gDNA method from a few donors. Here the immuneACCESS table is served through TCRdb, limited to in-frame sequences with V and J called. Missing clones are a known gap in these copies; in checked studies unresolved V genes cover under half, and the rest lacks a known reason. V and J calls and clone size are those listed in that table; D and trimming were worked out from the DNA. Within this sample are about 380,000 clones, with 96% of them counted one time only. 0.32% of the sample comes from the top ten.

Comments on this clone: Its cognate antigen has yet to be identified. Base qualities are not at hand, and no much larger clone is one base apart.

The donors were healthy, HIV-negative adults with no recently reported acute infections or vaccinations. Only Caucasian adults living in Nashville, Tennessee, USA were represented among the donors. The CD8 memory samples were a combination of magnetically selected CD45RO+ cells and CCR7-negative CD45RA+ effector memory (TemRA) cells. Blood was obtained by leukapheresis, after which PBMCs were separated by Ficoll-Histopaque density gradient centrifugation and cryopreserved in liquid nitrogen vapor phase. Analytical flow cytometry was used to check the purity and quantity of every magnetically sorted T cell population. Each sorted fraction had its genomic DNA isolated and then quantified by UV absorbance on a Nanodrop 2000c.

The chain couples TRBV10-3 to TRBJ2-5; a weak D assignment points to TRBD1 (6 bases agree). This TCR came from a man in his thirties or forties in good health. Sequencing input: memory CD8+ T cells sorted from blood. The cell subset or site tag for this specimen amounts to: CD45RO+ cells pooled with CCR7-negative TemRA cells. The DNA sequence is TGTGCCATCAAGGGGGAGTCGTCGGAGACCCAGTACTTC. Its amino acids are CAIKGESSETQYF.